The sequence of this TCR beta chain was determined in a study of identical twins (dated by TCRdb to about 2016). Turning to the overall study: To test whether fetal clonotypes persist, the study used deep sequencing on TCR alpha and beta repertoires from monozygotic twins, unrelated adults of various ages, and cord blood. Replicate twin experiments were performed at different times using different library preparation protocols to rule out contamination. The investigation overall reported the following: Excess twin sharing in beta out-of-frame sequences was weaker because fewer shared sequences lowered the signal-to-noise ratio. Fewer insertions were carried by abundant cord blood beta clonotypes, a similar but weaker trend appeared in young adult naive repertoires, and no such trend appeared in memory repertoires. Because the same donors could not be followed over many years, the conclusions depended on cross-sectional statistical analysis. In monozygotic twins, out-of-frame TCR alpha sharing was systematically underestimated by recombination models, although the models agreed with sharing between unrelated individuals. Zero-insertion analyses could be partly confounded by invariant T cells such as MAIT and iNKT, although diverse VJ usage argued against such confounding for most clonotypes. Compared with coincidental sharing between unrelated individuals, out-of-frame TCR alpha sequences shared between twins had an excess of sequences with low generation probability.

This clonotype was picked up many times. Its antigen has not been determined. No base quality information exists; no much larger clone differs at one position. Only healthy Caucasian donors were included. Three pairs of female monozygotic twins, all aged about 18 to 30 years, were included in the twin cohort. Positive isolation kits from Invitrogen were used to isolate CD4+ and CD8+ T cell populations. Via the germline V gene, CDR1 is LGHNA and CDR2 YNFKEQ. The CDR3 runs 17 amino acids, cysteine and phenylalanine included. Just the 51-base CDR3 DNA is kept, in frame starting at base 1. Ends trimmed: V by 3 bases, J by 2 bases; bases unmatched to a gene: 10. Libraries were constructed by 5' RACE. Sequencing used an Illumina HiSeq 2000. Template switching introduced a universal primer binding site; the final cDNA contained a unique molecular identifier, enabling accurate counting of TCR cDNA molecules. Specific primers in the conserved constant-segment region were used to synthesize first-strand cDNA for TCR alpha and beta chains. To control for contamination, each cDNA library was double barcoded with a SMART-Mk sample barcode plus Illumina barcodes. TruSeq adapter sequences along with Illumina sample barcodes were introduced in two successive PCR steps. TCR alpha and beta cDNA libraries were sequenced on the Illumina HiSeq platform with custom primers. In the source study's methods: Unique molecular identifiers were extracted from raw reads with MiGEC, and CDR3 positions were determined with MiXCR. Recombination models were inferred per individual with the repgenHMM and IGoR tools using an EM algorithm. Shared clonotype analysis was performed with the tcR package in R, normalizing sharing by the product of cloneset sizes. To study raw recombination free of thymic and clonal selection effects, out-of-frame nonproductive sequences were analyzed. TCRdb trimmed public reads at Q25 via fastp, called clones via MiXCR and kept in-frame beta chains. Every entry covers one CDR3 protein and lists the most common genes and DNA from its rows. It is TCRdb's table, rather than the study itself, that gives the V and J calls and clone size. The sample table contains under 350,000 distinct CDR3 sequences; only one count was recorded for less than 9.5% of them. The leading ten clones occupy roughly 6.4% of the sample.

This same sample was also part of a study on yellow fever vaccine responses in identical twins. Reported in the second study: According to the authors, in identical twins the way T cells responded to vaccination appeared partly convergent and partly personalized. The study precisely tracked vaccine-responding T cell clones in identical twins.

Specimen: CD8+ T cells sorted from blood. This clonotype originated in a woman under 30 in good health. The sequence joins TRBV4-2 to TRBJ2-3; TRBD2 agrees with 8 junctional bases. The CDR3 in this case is CASSHVGREEPTDTQYF. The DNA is TGTGCCAGCAGCCACGTCGGGCGGGAGGAACCCACAGATACGCAGTATTTT.